The 23 T cell receptor beta chains reported below all come from one sample, sequenced in a study of immune evolution from preneoplasia to lung adenocarcinoma. Clones were read by immunoSEQ multiplex PCR, and TCRdb kept only the in-frame ones, dropping some. The sample has thousands of clones, 65% to 80% seen once; the top ten hold 9% to 10%. Sequenced input: FFPE atypical adenomatous hyperplasia tissue from the lung. Sample subset: atypical adenomatous hyperplasia (AAH), lung preneoplasia. These receptors were taken from a person aged 65-85 years with lung adenocarcinoma.

This chain joins TRBV27 and TRBJ1-2; D might be TRBD1 (6 bases). Germline CDR1 and CDR2: MNHEY and SMNVEV (reference sequence). The CDR3 consists of 13 residues. The V gene lost 5 bases and the J gene lost 6 bases, with 13 bases spanning the gap. In DNA, the CDR3 is TGTGCCAGCAGTCTAACCCGGACAGATGGCTACACCTTC. This codes for CASSLTRTDGYTF.

This chain connects TRBV7-3 to TRBJ2-1; D call uncertain. Germline V gene sequence: CDR1 SGHTA, CDR2 FQGTGA. There are 15 residues in the CDR3. Trimming shortened V by 5 bases and J by 9 bases, and 20 bases separated the two germline ends. CDR3 amino acids: CASSRQTLTHSEQFF. The CDR3, as DNA: TGTGCCAGCAGCCGTCAAACCCTAACCCACTCTGAGCAGTTCTTC.

The chain carries TRBV5-4 and TRBJ2-3, with 13 nucleotides matching TRBD2. The CDR3 extends over 17 amino acids. J lost 4 bases, V lost 0 bases, and 5 bases had no gene match. The germline V gene has CDR1 SGHNT and CDR2 YYREEE (reference sequence). CDR3 nucleotide sequence: TGTGCCAGCAGCTTGGTTCAAACTAGCGGGAGGGCAGATACGCAGTATTTT. Translated, it gives CASSLVQTSGRADTQYF.

The rearrangement links TRBV27 to TRBJ2-7, with 9 bases identical to TRBD1. V trimming: 4 bases; J trimming: 5 bases; junction bases outside the gene matches: 6. Germline V lookup: CDR1 MNHEY, CDR2 SMNVEV (reference sequence). The CDR3 extends over 14 amino acids. The CDR3 region is CASSYGTGFNEQYF. The CDR3, as DNA: TGTGCCAGCAGTTACGGGACAGGGTTTAACGAGCAGTACTTC.

The chain links TRBV5-4 to TRBJ1-2; D gene uncertain. Germline assignment: CDR1 SGHNT and CDR2 YYREEE (reference sequence). The CDR3 loop spans 13 amino acids. V shed 4 bases and J shed 0 bases, with 7 bases lying between them. CDR3 in amino acids: CASSPRANYGYTF. In DNA form, the CDR3 reads TGTGCCAGCAGCCCCCGGGCTAACTATGGCTACACCTTC.

This rearrangement joins TRBV30 to TRBJ2-7, with 10 positions matching TRBD2. The CDR3 is made up of 13 amino acids. Germline V lookup: CDR1 GTSNPN, CDR2 SVGIG (reference sequence). CDR3 in DNA: TGTGCCTGGAGTGTACAAGGGGGAGCGGGAGGGCCCGTC. It encodes CAWSVQGGAGGPV.

The rearrangement links TRBV19 to TRBJ1-2, with TRBD1 matching 7 bases. Unmatched junction bases numbered 7, after V lost 6 bases and J lost 6 bases. The CDR3 has 13 amino acids. CDR1 is LNHDA, CDR2 SQIVND, per germline (reference sequence). The CDR3 nucleotides read TGTGCCAGTAGACGACAGGGTGAGGATGGCTACACCTTC. Its translation is CASRRQGEDGYTF. The variable domain in full, with the rest retrieved from reference TRBV19 and TRBJ1-2, is DGGITQSPKYLFRKEGQNVTLSCEQNLNHDAMYWYRQDPGQGLRLIYYSQIVNDFQKGDIAEGYSVSREKKESFPLTVTSAQKNPTAFYLCASRRQGEDGYTFGSGTRLTVV.

V is TRBV28 and J is TRBJ2-3; 7 bases line up with TRBD2. CDR3 length: 12 amino acids. The ends lost 11 bases at V and 3 bases at J; junction bases unmatched: 5. Per germline, CDR1 MDHEN and CDR2 SYDVKM. CDR3 protein: CAGGEATDTQYF. Written as DNA, the CDR3 is TGTGCCGGGGGGGAGGCAACAGATACGCAGTATTTT.

This chain joins TRBV1 and TRBJ2-3; the table's TRBD1 call for D was not verified on the DNA. TRBV1 is a recognized pseudogene. The CDR3 loop spans 16 amino acids. The CDR3 here is CTSSPNLLQGTDTQYF. The CDR3 DNA follows: TGCACCAGCAGCCCTAACCTTCTACAGGGGACAGATACGCAGTATTTT.

This chain links TRBV6-5 with TRBJ1-1; 7 bases agree with TRBD1. CDR3 length equals 13 residues. Germline CDR1 reads MNHEY; CDR2 reads SVGAGI. V gave up 7 bases and J gave up 5 bases; unmatched junction bases: 7. CDR3 sequence: CASTHRGGTEAFF. The CDR3 coding sequence is TGTGCCAGCACTCACAGGGGTGGGACTGAAGCTTTCTTT.

The chain is built from TRBV19 and TRBJ2-5; 8 bases agree with TRBD1. The end of the DNA aligns better with TRBJ2-7, so the J call may be wrong. Germline-derived CDR1 and CDR2 are LNHDA and SQIVND (reference sequence). The CDR3 sequence is 15 residues long. The DNA of the CDR3 is TGTGCCAGTAGTGACAGACAGGGGTTCTCCTACGAGCAGTACTTC. Its translation is CASSDRQGFSYEQYF.

The rearrangement uses TRBV5-1 and TRBJ2-5; 12 positions agree with TRBD1. Looked up from germline, CDR1 is SGHRS and CDR2 is YFSETQ. This CDR3 contains 18 residues. Losses at the gene ends were 0 bases for V and 1 base for J; bases not matched to a gene: 7. CDR3 amino acids: CASSLATGTGGRQETQYF. DNA for the CDR3: TGCGCCAGCAGCTTGGCCACCGGGACAGGGGGCCGCCAAGAGACCCAGTACTTC. Together with reference TRBV5-1 and TRBJ2-5, the CDR3 gives the full variable domain: KAGVTQTPRYLIKTRGQQVTLSCSPISGHRSVSWYQQTPGQGLQFLFEYFSETQRNKGNFPGRFSGRQFSNSRSEMNVSTLELGDSALYLCASSLATGTGGRQETQYFGPGTRLLVL.

The chain is built from TRBV27 and TRBJ1-1, with 7 bases lining up with TRBD1. J was trimmed by 5 bases and V by 5 bases; bases with no gene match: 5. The CDR3 loop spans 13 amino acids. Germline values: CDR1 MNHEY, CDR2 SMNVEV (reference sequence). The CDR3, as DNA: TGTGCCAGCAGTCCAGGACAGGAGACTGAAGCTTTCTTT. The encoded protein is CASSPGQETEAFF.

This chain joins TRBV6-5 and TRBJ1-4; 8 bases are a match to TRBD1. CDR3 length equals 13 residues. Losses at the gene ends were 6 bases for V and 9 bases for J; bases not matched to a gene: 6. Germline CDR1 is MNHEY and CDR2 is SVGAGI. CDR3 amino acids: CASSPTGEQKLFF. Written as DNA, the CDR3 is TGTGCCAGCAGCCCGACAGGGGAACAAAAACTGTTTTTT.

This clone was picked up one time. The chain joins TRBV9 to TRBJ2-7; possible D gene TRBD2, 7 bases. The germline V gene encodes CDR1 SGDLS and CDR2 YYNGEE. Between the trimmed V and J ends, which lost 4 bases and 7 bases, there was a span of 18 bases. The CDR3 consists of 14 residues. The CDR3 DNA is TGTGCCAGCAGCCCGATAGGGGGGGCGGGGGAGCAGTACTTC. Protein: CASSPIGGAGEQYF.

The CDR3 DNA follows: TGTGCCAGCAGCTTCTTATTCCAGGGGAGCTCCTACGAGCAGTACTTC. This translates into CASSFLFQGSSYEQYF. This chain uses TRBV11-2 with TRBJ2-7; weak D call: TRBD1 (6 bases). From germline, CDR1 is SGHAT and CDR2 FQNNGV. This CDR3 is 16 amino acids long. V was clipped by 3 bases and J by 0 bases, with 15 bases between them. The variable domain in full, with the rest retrieved from reference TRBV11-2 and TRBJ2-7, is EAGVAQSPRYKIIEKRQSVAFWCNPISGHATLYWYQQILGQGPKLLIQFQNNGVVDDSQLPKDRFSAERLKGVDSTLKIQPAKLEDSAVYLCASSFLFQGSSYEQYFGPGTRLTVT.

This chain links TRBV7-2 with TRBJ1-5, with D perhaps matching TRBD1 (6 bases). Germline V lookup: CDR1 SGHTA, CDR2 FQGNSA. The CDR3 runs to 15 residues. The V and J ends lost 4 bases and 4 bases respectively, with 14 bases between them. CDR3 sequence (DNA): TGTGCCAGCAGCTCTAACGCAGGGACAAATCAGCCCCAGCATTTT. As protein: CASSSNAGTNQPQHF. Full variable domain (remainder filled in from reference TRBV7-2 and TRBJ1-5): GAGVSQSPSNKVTEKGKDVELRCDPISGHTALYWYRQSLGQGLEFLIYFQGNSAPDKSGLPSDRFSAERTGGSVSTLTIQRTQQEDSAVYLCASSSNAGTNQPQHFGDGTRLSIL.

The chain is built from TRBV5-6 and TRBJ2-1; 8 nucleotides agree with TRBD2. V dropped 0 bases and J dropped 6; count of bases not matched to a gene: 11. Germline CDR1 and CDR2: SGHDT and YYEEEE. The CDR3 has 17 amino acids. As DNA, the CDR3 is TGTGCCAGCAGCTTGGCAGCGGGAGTGCCTACAGGCAATGAGCAGTTCTTC. Translation: CASSLAAGVPTGNEQFF.

The chain links TRBV2 to TRBJ1-2; TRBD1 might be the D (5 bases). Per the germline V gene, CDR1 is SNHLY and CDR2 is FYNNEI. The length of the CDR3 is 13 residues. Between the trimmed V and J ends, which lost 6 bases and 2 bases, there was a span of 10 bases. The chain's CDR3 is CASRQGWNYGYTF. DNA of the CDR3: TGTGCCAGCAGGCAGGGTTGGAACTATGGCTACACCTTC. The complete variable domain, with remaining parts taken from reference TRBV2 and TRBJ1-2, reads EPEVTQTPSHQVTQMGQEVILRCVPISNHLYFYWYRQILGQKVEFLVSFYNNEISEKSEIFDDQFSVERPDGSNFTLKIRSTKLEDSAMYFCASRQGWNYGYTFGSGTRLTVV.

This chain uses TRBV28 with TRBJ1-5, with 8 bases fitting TRBD1. This CDR3 comprises 15 residues. CDR1 MDHEN and CDR2 SYDVKM come from the germline V gene. Trimming at V came to 6 bases and at J to 5 bases, leaving 9 bases not matched to a gene. For the CDR3, the DNA is TGTGCCAGCAGCTTAGGGGGGACAGGAGATCAGCCCCAGCATTTT. As protein: CASSLGGTGDQPQHF.

The chain combines TRBV27 with TRBJ2-7; 13 bases map to TRBD2. CDR1 is MNHEY, CDR2 SMNVEV, per germline (reference sequence). Losses at the gene ends were 2 bases for V and 2 bases for J; bases not matched to a gene: 12. This CDR3 is built from 19 residues. The CDR3 loop reads CASSLRSRTSGSLAYEQYF. CDR3 nucleotide sequence: TGTGCCAGCAGTTTACGATCTCGGACTAGCGGGAGCCTGGCCTACGAGCAGTACTTC.

The rearrangement uses TRBV19 and TRBJ2-1; D is perhaps TRBD2 (7 bases). V was pared by 6 bases and J by 9 bases, with 18 bases between. Germline V gene sequence: CDR1 LNHDA, CDR2 SQIVND (reference sequence). The CDR3 runs to 14 residues. CDR3 protein: CASRGPAGAGEQFF. In nucleotides, the CDR3 is TGTGCCAGTAGGGGACCGGCGGGGGCGGGTGAGCAGTTCTTC.

This chain links TRBV6-1 with TRBJ2-7; 7 bases map to TRBD2. CDR1 and CDR2 from the germline V gene are MNHNS and SASEGT. CDR3 length equals 13 residues. J gave up 6 bases and V 6 bases, and 8 bases lay outside the gene matches. CDR3 amino acids: CASRATGGLEQYF. The CDR3 DNA sequence: TGTGCCAGCAGGGCCACGGGGGGACTCGAGCAGTACTTC.